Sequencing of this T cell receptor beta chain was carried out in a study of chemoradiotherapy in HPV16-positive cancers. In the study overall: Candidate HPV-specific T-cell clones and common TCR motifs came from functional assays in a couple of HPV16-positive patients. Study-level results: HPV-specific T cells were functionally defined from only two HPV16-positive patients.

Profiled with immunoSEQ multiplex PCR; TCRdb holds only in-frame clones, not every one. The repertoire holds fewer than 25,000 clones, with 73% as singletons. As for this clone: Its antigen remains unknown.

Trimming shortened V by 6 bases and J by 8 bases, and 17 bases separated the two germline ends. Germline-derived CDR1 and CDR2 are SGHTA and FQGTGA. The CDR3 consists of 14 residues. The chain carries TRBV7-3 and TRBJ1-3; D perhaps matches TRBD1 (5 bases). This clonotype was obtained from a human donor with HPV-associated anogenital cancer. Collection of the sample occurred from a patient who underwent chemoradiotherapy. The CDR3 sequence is CASSLGEPEDTIYF. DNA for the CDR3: TGTGCCAGCAGTCTAGGGGAACCGGAGGACACCATATATTTT.